The source of this TCR beta chain is a study of breast tumors, draining lymph nodes, adjacent tissues. Axillary draining lymph nodes of breast cancer patients supplied the node samples. After removal of 3 bases from V and 13 bases from J, the junction contained 5 bases not matched to a gene. The CDR3 totals 11 residues. This clonotype came up many times. Its antigen is unidentified. One entry per CDR3 protein results from TCRdb running MiXCR on the multiplex PCR reads. The sample has some 150,000 distinct CDR3 sequences; under 25% are singletons. Study results and limitations: Compared with basal-like, luminal-like tumors shared significantly more repertoire with nontumor tissue. Data only fit, rather than demonstrated, lymph node origin of most tumor T cells. Tumors had less TCR diversity than lymph nodes, more than nontumor tissue. Most tumor T cells seemingly derive from lymph node, then expand in tumor.

This chain joins TRBV12-3 or TRBV12-4 and TRBJ2-5; 7 bases fit TRBD2. This receptor was obtained from a female donor with breast cancer. Some clones in this sample may be carry-over from other donors' samples. Sequenced: axillary lymph node tissue. CDR3: CASSLGGRAYF. The CDR3 DNA reads TGTGCCAGCAGTTTGGGGGGGAGGGCGTACTTC.